A selection of T cell receptor beta chains follows, all from one sample in a study of response to subunit inactivated influenza vaccine. MiXCR, applied by TCRdb to the RT-PCR reads, yields one record per CDR3 protein. The table records 500,000 to 750,000 distinct CDR3 sequences, less than 15% of them present only once. The starting material was PBMCs from blood, obtained 11 to 12 days after vaccination. These receptors came from a man aged 45-65 years who received an inactivated influenza vaccine. The CDR3 runs from the conserved cysteine through the conserved F or W.

v_gene	j_gene	CDR3aa
TRBV14	TRBJ2-5	CASSQSETQYF
TRBV11-2	TRBJ1-1	CASSLLGRVGRFKGKDTEAFF
TRBV29-1	TRBJ2-3	CSVEVLLAGGLVTDTQYF
TRBV11-2	TRBJ2-7	CASSVGTSGREQYF
TRBV28	TRBJ2-5	CASRGPGRQQETQYF
TRBV10-3	TRBJ2-3	CAISRSGTKKITDTQYF
TRBV6-2/TRBV6-3	TRBJ2-1	CASSGGLDYNEQFF
TRBV20-1	TRBJ2-3	CSVPRREGTDTQYF
TRBV4-1	TRBJ2-4	CASSQGGGGRQNIQYF
TRBV6-6	TRBJ1-1	CASSPGRATFF
TRBV20-1	TRBJ2-3	CSAPSSASTDTQYF
TRBV6-5	TRBJ2-1	CASSSSHWRGGHNEQFF
TRBV11-2	TRBJ2-7	CASSLARTVGYEQYF
TRBV29-1	TRBJ1-2	CSVEETTGRNYGYTF
TRBV20-1	TRBJ2-7	CSAENGQGRSYEQYF
TRBV4-2	TRBJ2-2	CASSPRLARDTGELFF
TRBV14	TRBJ2-1	CASSQDGGFYNEQFF
TRBV7-2	TRBJ2-2	CASSPSGGPTGELFF
TRBV7-9	TRBJ2-7	CASSVGQGDSFDEQYF
TRBV29-1	TRBJ2-5	CSVPGGQTQYF
TRBV5-1	TRBJ2-2	CASTPGGTNTGELFF
TRBV6-4	TRBJ2-1	CASSHAGTSGASSYNEQFF
TRBV5-1	TRBJ1-6	CASSFKGYGGNSPLHF
TRBV21-1	TRBJ2-7	CASSKEAGAIFYEQYF
TRBV5-1	TRBJ2-1	CATSTGHLNNEQFF
TRBV6-5	TRBJ2-7	CASSYRLEQYF
TRBV5-1	TRBJ1-1	CASSLEPKGAEAFF
TRBV6-1	TRBJ2-7	CASSAFTRTASYEQYF
TRBV4-1	TRBJ1-4	CASSGTGAGREKLFF
TRBV20-1	TRBJ2-5	CSARDFLRGAQETQYF
TRBV5-4	TRBJ2-5	CASSLEASGGRETQYF
TRBV15	TRBJ2-7	CATSRDPRGPYEQYF
TRBV7-8	TRBJ2-7	CASSLAIVLHSYEQYF
TRBV29-1	TRBJ2-7	CSAKSGRPPYEQYF
TRBV5-1	TRBJ2-7	CASSGDSYEQYF
TRBV7-9	TRBJ1-1	CASSRERGEAFF
TRBV20-1	TRBJ2-7	CSARDTRSSYEQYF
TRBV4-3	TRBJ2-1	CASSQESGGVYNEQFF
TRBV21-1	TRBJ2-2	CASSMCTGQALTSGPSPNTGELFF
TRBV20-1	TRBJ2-3	CSARGGPRVGDTQYF
TRBV20-1	TRBJ1-5	CSARDPHEGNNQPQHF
TRBV20-1	TRBJ2-3	CSGDARGSDTQYF
TRBV28	TRBJ2-1	CASSTRPSGVRNEQFF
TRBV20-1	TRBJ2-1	CSARTSVYNEQFF
TRBV12-5	TRBJ2-3	CASAEASAGHHTQYF
TRBV5-1	TRBJ2-2	CASSLAITGELFF
TRBV20-1	TRBJ2-5	CSARRAGIQETQYF
TRBV7-8	TRBJ2-7	CASSPDRGQYF
TRBV5-1	TRBJ2-4	CASSLEAGLVKNIQYF
TRBV20-1	TRBJ1-1	CSARDLDTEAFF
TRBV20-1	TRBJ2-3	CSASKSSTDTQYF
TRBV6-1	TRBJ1-2	CASSPKITGGYTF
TRBV7-2	TRBJ2-7	CASSPSSGGDEQYF
TRBV7-9	TRBJ2-3	CASSLWMTSGGTDTQYF
TRBV10-3	TRBJ2-5	CAISESLMETQYF
TRBV11-2	TRBJ2-5	CASSFRLAGEETQYF
TRBV28	TRBJ1-5	CASSYNRNQHF